The 10 T cell receptor beta chains given below trace back to one sample, sequenced in a study of beta chain features in type 1 diabetes. Study-level results: A moderate, significant TCRB CDR3 shortening appeared in type 1 diabetes across four CD4+ subsets.

For these receptors, no antigen is known. Of the isolated RNA, all was reverse transcribed, and so the sequenced material was expressed TCRB transcripts. Profiled with immunoSEQ multiplex PCR; TCRdb holds only in-frame clones, not every one. The sample holds under 70,000 clones, under 75% seen once. Sequencing was done on a sample of stem cell memory CD4+ T cells from blood. These receptors were collected from a woman in her 30s with type 1 diabetes.

The rearrangement joins TRBV29-1 to TRBJ1-1; 11 nucleotides line up with TRBD1. Trimming removed 7 bases from V and 7 bases from J; junction bases left unmatched: 8. The CDR3 has 13 amino acids. Germline assignment: CDR1 SQVTM and CDR2 ANQGSEA. In DNA, the CDR3 is TGCAGCGCCGGACAGGGGGCGGGCAGTGAAGCTTTCTTT. It is translated as CSAGQGAGSEAFF.

V and J are TRBV13 and TRBJ2-7, with 10 bases identical to TRBD2. V shed 4 bases, J shed 0 bases, and the junction held 6 bases outside the gene matches. The CDR3 consists of 16 residues. Germline CDR1 and CDR2: PRHDT and FYEKMQ (reference sequence). This CDR3 is CASSSIAGGSSYEQYF. The CDR3, as DNA: TGTGCCAGCAGCTCGATAGCGGGAGGTAGCTCCTACGAGCAGTACTTC.

The chain couples TRBV9 to TRBJ2-3; possibly TRBD1 for D (5 bases). This CDR3 is 15 amino acids long. CDR1 is SGDLS and CDR2 is YYNGEE in the germline V gene. Trimming pared 4 bases from V and 4 bases from J, leaving 16 bases between. The CDR3 sequence is CASSPKVRAADTQYF. CDR3 in DNA: TGTGCCAGCAGCCCTAAGGTCAGGGCGGCAGATACGCAGTATTTT.

This clone occurred a few times. The chain uses TRBV27 and TRBJ2-5; TRBD2 aligns across 7 bases. CDR1 is MNHEY and CDR2 is SMNVEV in the germline V gene (reference sequence). V shed 6 bases, J shed 7 bases, and the junction held 8 bases outside the gene matches. The CDR3 has 13 residues. The CDR3 is CASRRTSRVTQYF. The CDR3 DNA reads TGTGCCAGCAGGAGGACTAGTAGGGTGACCCAGTACTTC.

In this sample, this clone turned up a few times. DNA for the CDR3: TGTGCCAGCAGCCCTGACAGCTTCAATCAGCCCCAGCATTTT. Protein: CASSPDSFNQPQHF. The chain joins TRBV28 to TRBJ1-5; possibly TRBD1 for D (5 bases). This CDR3 contains 14 residues. With 6 bases removed from V and 3 bases from J, the gap between germline ends came to 12 bases. CDR1 and CDR2 from the germline V gene are MDHEN and SYDVKM.

V usage is TRBV5-1 and J usage is TRBJ2-1; unclear D gene. The CDR3 has 15 amino acids. Looked up from germline, CDR1 is SGHRS and CDR2 is YFSETQ. V was trimmed by 5 bases and J by 0 bases, leaving 12 bases between them. CDR3 nucleotide sequence: TGCGCCAGCAGTTTAGAGCCGAGCTCCTACAATGAGCAGTTCTTC. Its translation is CASSLEPSSYNEQFF.

This clone has only a few counts. This chain links TRBV5-1 with TRBJ2-7; D unclear. This CDR3 contains 14 residues. With 2 bases removed from V and 2 bases from J, the gap between germline ends came to 11 bases. Germline CDR1 reads SGHRS; CDR2 reads YFSETQ. CDR3 nucleotide sequence: TGCGCCAGCAGCTTCTTTACAGAAGCCTACGAGCAGTACTTC. Translation gives CASSFFTEAYEQYF.

The V and J genes are TRBV28 and TRBJ2-2, with TRBD1 matching 7 bases. From germline, CDR1 is MDHEN and CDR2 SYDVKM. Trimming took 6 bases from V and 1 from J; bases not matched to a gene: 8. The CDR3 has 16 residues. CDR3 sequence reads: CASSPTRGLNTGELFF. DNA for the CDR3: TGTGCCAGCAGCCCCACAAGGGGGCTGAACACCGGGGAGCTGTTTTTT. The full variable domain, rest sourced from reference TRBV28 and TRBJ2-2, is DVKVTQSSRYLVKRTGEKVFLECVQDMDHENMFWYRQDPGLGLRLIYFSYDVKMKEKGDIPEGYSVSREKKERFSLILESASTNQTSMYLCASSPTRGLNTGELFFGEGSRLTVL.

The chain has TRBV28 and TRBJ2-7, with D possibly being TRBD1 (5 bases). The CDR3 extends over 13 amino acids. V lost 1 base and J lost 5, with 9 bases in between. The germline CDR1 and CDR2 sequences are MDHEN and SYDVKM. The CDR3 DNA is TGTGCCAGCAGTTTATTTCAGGGAAACGAGCAGTACTTC. Protein: CASSLFQGNEQYF.

CDR3 bases: TGTGCCAGCAGCCAGCGGGCCACCGGGGAGCTGTTTTTT. Protein product: CASSQRATGELFF. J is TRBJ2-2 and V is TRBV7-3, with D maybe TRBD2 (6 bases). The length of the CDR3 is 13 residues. The germline V gene has CDR1 SGHTA and CDR2 FQGTGA. Trimming took 5 bases from V and 4 from J, leaving 8 bases between them.